The 28 T cell receptor beta chains below come from one sample, sequenced in a study of blood T cell repertoires in COVID-19. Profiling relied on immunoSEQ multiplex PCR, and the TCRdb table lists in-frame clones only, not all of them. The table records 25,000 to 40,000 clones, about 88% of them present only once. Sequenced sample: peripheral blood. The receptor set was obtained from a human donor with active COVID-19. The donor label of this sample is uncertain.

V and J are TRBV20-1 and TRBJ1-5; D call uncertain. V lost 6 bases and J 7 bases, leaving 10 bases between the germline ends. Germline CDR1 DFQATT, CDR2 SNEGSKA (reference sequence). The CDR3 runs 11 residues. The CDR3 loop reads CSAGKLQPQHF. In nucleotides, the CDR3 is TGCAGTGCGGGCAAGTTGCAGCCCCAGCATTTT.

The gene calls are TRBV12-5 and TRBJ2-7, with 11 bases lining up with TRBD2. Germline assignment: CDR1 LGHNT and CDR2 FRNRAP. This CDR3 contains 18 residues. The V and J ends lost 1 base and 1 base, in that order; junction bases with no gene match: 9. For the CDR3, the DNA is TGTGCTAGTGGTTTGGAGCCAGTGACTAGCGGGGCATCCTACGAGCAGTACTTC. It codes for CASGLEPVTSGASYEQYF.

The rearrangement joins TRBV2 to TRBJ2-2; D is possibly TRBD1 (6 bases). V lost 8 bases to trimming and J lost 5 bases, with 18 bases between them. CDR3 length equals 15 residues. Per germline, CDR1 SNHLY and CDR2 FYNNEI. The CDR3 here is CASQEGDLPTGELFF. The CDR3 nucleotides read TGTGCCAGCCAAGAGGGGGATTTACCAACCGGGGAGCTGTTTTTT. Full variable domain (rest looked up from reference TRBV2 and TRBJ2-2): EPEVTQTPSHQVTQMGQEVILRCVPISNHLYFYWYRQILGQKVEFLVSFYNNEISEKSEIFDDQFSVERPDGSNFTLKIRSTKLEDSAMYFCASQEGDLPTGELFFGEGSRLTVL.

This chain connects TRBV5-1 to TRBJ1-1; 7 positions agree with TRBD1. CDR1 and CDR2 (germline): SGHRS, YFSETQ. Trimming removed 0 bases from V and 0 bases from J; junction bases left unmatched: 8. The CDR3 is 17 amino acids. The CDR3 DNA reads as TGCGCCAGCAGCTTGGGGCCTCAGGGGGTGGTGAACACTGAAGCTTTCTTT. It codes for CASSLGPQGVVNTEAFF.

This chain connects TRBV2 to TRBJ1-2; D not resolved. CDR1 and CDR2 from the germline V gene are SNHLY and FYNNEI. V lost 5 bases, J lost 0 bases, and 10 bases lay in between. The CDR3 consists of 14 residues. Here the CDR3 DNA reads TGTGCCAGCAGTTCATCCACAGCTAACTATGGCTACACCTTC. Translation gives CASSSSTANYGYTF.

Here the CDR3 DNA reads TGTGCCAGCAGCTCCCGTGGGGAGATTACCTACGAGCAGTACTTC. The encoded protein is CASSSRGEITYEQYF. This chain connects TRBV6-2 or TRBV6-3 to TRBJ2-7; a possible D gene is TRBD2 (5 bases). Trimming stripped 6 bases from V and 2 bases from J, with 17 bases between. The germline V gene encodes CDR1 MNHEY and CDR2 SVGEGT. This CDR3 has 15 residues.

This clone appeared once. This chain joins TRBV2 and TRBJ2-3; TRBD2 is a possible D gene (6 bases). V dropped 6 bases and J dropped 0 bases, with 13 bases sitting between them. In germline, CDR1 is SNHLY, CDR2 FYNNEI. CDR3 size: 15 residues. CDR3 bases: TGTGCCAGCAGCTTTAGCGGACCTAGCACAGATACGCAGTATTTT. Protein sequence: CASSFSGPSTDTQYF.

The rearrangement links TRBV12-5 to TRBJ2-2, with 11 bases that match TRBD2. Germline loops: CDR1 LGHNT, CDR2 FRNRAP. The junction had 0 bases not matched to a gene; V was cut back by 5 bases and J by 4 bases. The CDR3 sequence is 14 residues long. This chain's CDR3 is CASGTSGSTGELFF. The CDR3 bases are TGTGCTAGTGGTACTAGCGGGAGCACCGGGGAGCTGTTTTTT.

J is TRBJ1-1 and V is TRBV7-9; tentative D call: TRBD1 (5 bases). Trimming pared 5 bases from V and 1 base from J, leaving 17 bases between. Germline CDR1 and CDR2: SEHNR and FQNEAQ (reference sequence). This CDR3 is 16 amino acids long. CDR3 amino acids: CASSPSRRTRNTEAFF. The CDR3, as DNA: TGTGCCAGCAGCCCGTCTCGACGGACAAGGAACACTGAAGCTTTCTTT. Looking up the rest from reference TRBV7-9 and TRBJ1-1 gives the full variable domain: DTGVSQNPRHKITKRGQNVTFRCDPISEHNRLYWYRQTLGQGPEFLTYFQNEAQLEKSRLLSDRFSAERPKGSFSTLEIQRTEQGDSAMYLCASSPSRRTRNTEAFFGQGTRLTVV.

The rearrangement uses TRBV7-6 and TRBJ1-1; TRBD1 might be the D (6 bases). The germline CDR1 and CDR2 sequences are SGHVS and FNYEAQ. There are 13 residues in the CDR3. Trimming cost V 1 base and J 11 bases, with 14 bases left between them. The CDR3 reads CASSLEAGAGAFF. The DNA for the CDR3 is TGTGCCAGCAGCTTAGAGGCAGGGGCTGGTGCTTTCTTT.

The table lists this clone with a few counts. At one end, the junction sequence differs from germline, possibly due to a read error. This chain links TRBV7-7 with TRBJ2-7; no firm D call. Germline loops: CDR1 SSHAT, CDR2 FNYEAQ (reference sequence). This CDR3 comprises 14 residues. The CDR3 sequence is CASSLGQRSDEQYF. The CDR3 DNA reads TGTGCTAGCAGCTTAGGGCAGAGGTCCGACGAGCAGTACTTC.

The chain combines TRBV5-6 with TRBJ1-2; tentatively, D is TRBD1 (5 bases). With 3 bases removed from V and 8 bases from J, the gap between germline ends came to 8 bases. From germline, CDR1 is SGHDT and CDR2 YYEEEE. The CDR3 runs 11 residues. CDR3 in amino acids: CASSSGLGYTF. CDR3 DNA: TGTGCCAGCAGCTCGGGACTGGGCTACACCTTC.

The V gene is TRBV7-9, the J gene TRBJ2-3; 8 positions match TRBD2. V was clipped by 8 bases and J by 1 base; unmatched bases: 5. CDR3 length: 14 amino acids. The germline gives CDR1 SEHNR, CDR2 FQNEAQ (reference sequence). CDR3 coding DNA: TGTGCCAGCGGTCCGGGGGGGGGCACAGATACGCAGTATTTT. Amino acids: CASGPGGGTDTQYF.

The V call is TRBV19, the J call TRBJ2-1; weak D call: TRBD1 (5 bases). CDR3 length equals 18 residues. V lost 5 bases and J 4 bases, leaving 24 bases between the germline ends. Germline values: CDR1 LNHDA, CDR2 SQIVND (reference sequence). CDR3 nucleotide sequence: TGTGCCAGTAGTCCCCTTGGGGCAAGCTCAAGACGATACAATGAGCAGTTCTTC. The encoded protein is CASSPLGASSRRYNEQFF.

The genes are TRBV12-3 or TRBV12-4 and TRBJ2-7, with D possibly matching TRBD1 (5 bases). CDR3 size: 13 residues. V shed 5 bases and J shed 6 bases, with 14 bases lying between them. The CDR3 loop reads CASSVTGPAEQYF. In nucleotides, the CDR3 is TGTGCCAGCAGTGTTACAGGCCCCGCCGAGCAGTACTTC.

The chain recombines TRBV7-2 with TRBJ2-1; TRBD2 is a possible D gene (5 bases). V was cut by 1 base and J by 12 bases, with 10 bases left in between. The germline V gene has CDR1 SGHTA and CDR2 FQGNSA. This CDR3 spans 12 amino acids. In DNA, the CDR3 is TGTGCCAGCAGCTTAGGGACTCCACCGCAGTTCTTC. It encodes CASSLGTPPQFF.

The chain combines TRBV18 with TRBJ2-7; the match to TRBD2 covers 8 bases. Germline V gene sequence: CDR1 KGHSH, CDR2 LQKENI. With V trimmed by 5 bases and J by 3 bases, 9 bases remained unmatched. The length of the CDR3 is 15 residues. Written as DNA, the CDR3 is TGTGCCAGCTCAGCTGGGACTAGTCGACTCTACGAGCAGTACTTC. It encodes CASSAGTSRLYEQYF.

The genes are TRBV3-1 (or the pseudogene TRBV3-2) and TRBJ1-1; weak D call: TRBD1 (5 bases). V was trimmed by 2 bases and J by 7 bases, leaving 14 bases between them. The CDR3 loop spans 14 amino acids. Germline values: CDR1 LGHDT, CDR2 YNNKEL (reference sequence). The CDR3 DNA sequence: TGTGCCAGCAGCCAATTAAGGGGAAGCAATGAAGCTTTCTTT. Residues: CASSQLRGSNEAFF.

This clone qualifies as medium-sized. The chain couples TRBV12-3 or TRBV12-4 to TRBJ2-2; D is unresolved. The CDR3 length is 13 residues. The ends were cut back, 5 bases at V and 2 bases at J, with 6 bases in the middle. The CDR3 spells CASSPQNTGELFF. In nucleotides, the CDR3 is TGTGCCAGCAGTCCCCAAAACACCGGGGAGCTGTTTTTT.

V and J are TRBV6-2 or TRBV6-3 and TRBJ1-6; 12 positions match TRBD1. There are 15 residues in the CDR3. V trimming: 6 bases; J trimming: 10 bases; junction bases outside the gene matches: 7. CDR1 is MNHEY and CDR2 is SVGEGT in the germline V gene. The CDR3 sequence is CASSGTGGYHSPLHF. The CDR3 DNA reads TGTGCCAGCAGCGGGACAGGGGGCTACCACTCACCCCTCCACTTT.

This clone has only one observation. This rearrangement joins TRBV4-2 to TRBJ1-1, with D perhaps matching TRBD1 (6 bases). The CDR3 runs 16 residues. V was cut by 1 base and J by 1 base, with 13 bases left in between. CDR1 LGHNA and CDR2 YNFKEQ come from the germline V gene. The CDR3 here is CASSQGTQGRNTEAFF. The CDR3 coding sequence is TGTGCCAGCAGCCAAGGGACTCAGGGGAGGAACACTGAAGCTTTCTTT.

The rearrangement uses TRBV9 and TRBJ2-5; 12 bases are a match to TRBD2. The CDR3 is 18 amino acids. V gave up 2 bases and J gave up 4 bases; unmatched junction bases: 12. Germline V gene sequence: CDR1 SGDLS, CDR2 YYNGEE. Written as DNA, the CDR3 is TGTGCCAGCAGCGTCGGGGGTCTGACTAGCGGGGGAAGAGAGACCCAGTACTTC. Protein: CASSVGGLTSGGRETQYF.

V and J are TRBV9 and TRBJ2-5; D call uncertain. The CDR3 is made up of 14 amino acids. Trimming pared 4 bases from V and 5 bases from J, leaving 15 bases between. CDR1 and CDR2 from the germline V gene are SGDLS and YYNGEE. Written as DNA, the CDR3 is TGTGCCAGCAGCTCATTAGTCGTTCCGGAGACCCAGTACTTC. The encoded protein is CASSSLVVPETQYF.

The chain joins TRBV3-1 (or the pseudogene TRBV3-2) to TRBJ2-5; 10 positions agree with TRBD1. The CDR3 is 15 residues long. V was pared by 3 bases and J by 6 bases, with 7 bases of the junction left unmatched. Germline CDR1 and CDR2: LGHDT and YNNKEL (reference sequence). CDR3 nucleotides: TGTGCCAGCAGCCAGACGACAGGGGGCGCGCAGACCCAGTACTTC. It codes for CASSQTTGGAQTQYF.

The CDR3 loop is CASSQVGGWNTIYF. The CDR3 DNA reads as TGTGCCAGCAGCCAAGTAGGGGGCTGGAACACCATATATTTT. The J gene is TRBJ1-3, the V gene TRBV14; 7 bases are a match to TRBD1. Germline trimming cut 1 base from V and 7 bases from J; bases unmatched to any gene: 4. Germline V CDR1 and CDR2: SGHDN, FVKESK. The CDR3 is 14 residues long.

The V call is TRBV19, the J call TRBJ2-3; tentatively, D is TRBD2 (5 bases). Germline loops: CDR1 LNHDA, CDR2 SQIVND (reference sequence). Trimming took 5 bases from V and 5 from J, leaving 11 bases between them. The CDR3 is made up of 13 amino acids. The CDR3 DNA reads TGTGCCAGTAGTGACGGACTCCTAGATACGCAGTATTTT. This sequence encodes CASSDGLLDTQYF. The full variable domain, with the rest looked up from reference TRBV19 and TRBJ2-3, is DGGITQSPKYLFRKEGQNVTLSCEQNLNHDAMYWYRQDPGQGLRLIYYSQIVNDFQKGDIAEGYSVSREKKESFPLTVTSAQKNPTAFYLCASSDGLLDTQYFGPGTRLTVL.

The chain carries TRBV9 and TRBJ2-1, with D possibly matching TRBD2 (6 bases). Between the trimmed V and J ends, which lost 0 bases and 2 bases, there was a span of 9 bases. CDR1 is SGDLS and CDR2 is YYNGEE in the germline V gene. This CDR3 has 15 amino acids. The CDR3 DNA reads as TGTGCCAGCAGCGTAGCGGGGGACCCCTACAATGAGCAGTTCTTC. Amino acids: CASSVAGDPYNEQFF.

The chain links TRBV11-3 to TRBJ1-3; 8 positions agree with TRBD1. The CDR3 extends over 14 amino acids. Trimming at V came to 5 bases and at J to 2 bases, leaving 2 bases not matched to a gene. Germline-derived CDR1 and CDR2 are SGHNT and YENEEA. The chain's CDR3 is CASSPTGAGNTIYF. The CDR3 DNA reads as TGTGCCAGCAGCCCGACAGGGGCTGGAAACACCATATATTTT.